This TCR beta chain stems from a study of OX40 agonist ivuxolimab in advanced cancers. About the research overall: Across the patients, intravenous ivuxolimab was delivered every 2 weeks at 0.01 to 10 mg/kg. Study observations and caveats: In the expanded peripheral T cells, antigen specificity was never determined.

On this clone: Its antigen remains unidentified.

CDR3 size: 15 residues. Germline CDR1 and CDR2: SGHTA and FQGNSA. V gave up 3 bases and J gave up 4 bases, with 15 bases separating them. Data came from immunoSEQ multiplex PCR; TCRdb stores just in-frame clones and leaves some out. The profile covers tens of thousands of clones, with 85% appearing a single time and 2.8% taken by the ten largest. This receptor was taken from an adult with an advanced solid tumor such as melanoma, head and neck, liver or kidney cancer. The starting material was CD4+ or CD8+ T cells sorted from blood, obtained in a trial of the OX40 agonist ivuxolimab. V usage is TRBV7-2 and J usage is TRBJ1-2; D is uncertain. CDR3 protein: CASSFSTLWAYGYTF. Written as DNA, the CDR3 is TGTGCCAGCAGCTTTTCGACATTGTGGGCCTATGGCTACACCTTC.